This T cell receptor beta chain was found in a study of blood T cells in healthy people across ages. Study outcomes and limitations: Diversity estimated from one million T cells was considered an underestimate. CMV status of donors was unknown, possibly confounding expanded clonotype changes.

Germline loops: CDR1 SGHTA, CDR2 FQGNSA. The V gene lost 2 bases and the J gene lost 2 bases, with 13 bases spanning the gap. CDR3 length equals 15 residues. About this clonotype itself: The target antigen is unknown.

In each sample, at least 7 million PBMCs were isolated. Alongside a J-beta primer mix, a sample-barcoded 5' primer served in a second PCR lasting roughly 6 to 11 cycles. TCRdb ran MiXCR on the 5' RACE reads and lists one entry per CDR3 protein. The data contain 700,000 to 950,000 distinct CDR3 sequences, roughly 45% of them seen just once; the ten biggest clones take up about 20%. The V and J genes are TRBV7-2 and TRBJ2-7, with D possibly TRBD1 on 6 matching bases. The sequencing input was blood. The receptor was derived from a woman aged 60-75 years in good health. The CDR3 region has the DNA TGTGCCAGCAGCTTATGGACAGAAAACCCCTACGAGCAGTACTTC. It translates to CASSLWTENPYEQYF.